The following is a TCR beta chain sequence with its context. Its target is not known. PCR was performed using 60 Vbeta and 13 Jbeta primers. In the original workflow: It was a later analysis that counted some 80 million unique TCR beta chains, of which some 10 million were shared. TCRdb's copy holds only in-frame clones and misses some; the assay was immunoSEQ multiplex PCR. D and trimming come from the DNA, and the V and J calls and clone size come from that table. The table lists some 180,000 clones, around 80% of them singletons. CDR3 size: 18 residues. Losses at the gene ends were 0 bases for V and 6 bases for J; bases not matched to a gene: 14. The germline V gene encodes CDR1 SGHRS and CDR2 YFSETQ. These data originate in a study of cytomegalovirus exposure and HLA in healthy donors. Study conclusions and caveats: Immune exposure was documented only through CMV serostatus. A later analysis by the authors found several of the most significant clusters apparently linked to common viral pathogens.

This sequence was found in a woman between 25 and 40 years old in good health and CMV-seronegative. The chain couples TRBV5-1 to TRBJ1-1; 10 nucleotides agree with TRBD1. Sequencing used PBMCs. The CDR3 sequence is CASSLGWDRGGRWPEAFF. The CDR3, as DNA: TGCGCCAGCAGCTTGGGATGGGACAGGGGAGGCCGGTGGCCTGAAGCTTTCTTT.